This is a list of T cell receptor beta chains from one sample in a study of response to subunit inactivated influenza vaccine. TCRdb used MiXCR to reprocess the RT-PCR reads, holding one entry per CDR3 protein. The sample records about 520,000 distinct CDR3 sequences, roughly 23% being singletons. The source material was CD4+ T cells sorted from PBMCs, sampled less than 6 days after vaccination. Receptors were obtained from a man aged 50-59 years who received an inactivated influenza vaccine. Both conserved end residues are part of each CDR3. The order of the fields is V gene, clone size, J gene, D gene, CDR3 DNA, CDR3 protein. D genes are given only for firm matches. Part of the rows lack a size; the others show once, few, many or a class for expanded clones.

V: TRBV5-6; size: few; J: TRBJ2-5; D: TRBD2; DNA: TGTGCCAGCAGCTTCTTGACTAGCGGGGCCCTCGGGGAGACCCAGTACTTC; CDR3: CASSFLTSGALGETQYF
V: TRBV5-1; size: NA; J: TRBJ2-1; D: NA; DNA: TGCGCCAGCAGCTTGGAACTGGCATTTGAGCAGTTCTTC; CDR3: CASSLELAFEQFF
V: TRBV7-2; size: NA; J: TRBJ2-7; D: TRBD1; DNA: TGTGCCAGCAGCAGCCGAGGGGGCGATCCCTACGAGCAGTACTTC; CDR3: CASSSRGGDPYEQYF
V: TRBV5-6; size: NA; J: TRBJ2-1; D: TRBD2; DNA: TGTGCCACCTTATGGGCGGGGGGGGCCTACAATGAGCAGTTCTTC; CDR3: CATLWAGGAYNEQFF
V: TRBV12-3/TRBV12-4; size: NA; J: TRBJ1-5; D: TRBD1; DNA: TGTGCCAGCAGTGACAACAGGGGGGGTCAGCCCCAGCATTTT; CDR3: CASSDNRGGQPQHF
V: TRBV29-1; size: many; J: TRBJ2-1; D: NA; DNA: TGCAGCGTTGAATCCGGGCTTGAGCAGTTCTTC; CDR3: CSVESGLEQFF
V: TRBV20-1; size: NA; J: TRBJ1-1; D: NA; DNA: TGCAGTGCTAGAGACAGTCGCACTGAAGCTTTCTTT; CDR3: CSARDSRTEAFF
V: TRBV5-4; size: few; J: TRBJ1-4; D: TRBD1; DNA: TGTGCCAGCAGCAATACAGGGGCTAATGAAAAACTGTTTTTT; CDR3: CASSNTGANEKLFF
V: TRBV12-3/TRBV12-4; size: few; J: TRBJ1-5; D: NA; DNA: TGTGCCAGCAGTCCAGGGGAGGTACAGCCCCAGCATTTT; CDR3: CASSPGEVQPQHF
V: TRBV6-4; size: NA; J: TRBJ1-1; D: TRBD1; DNA: TGTGCCAGCAGTGAGGAAGGGGCAGGGGGCGGATATACTGAAGCTTTCTTT; CDR3: CASSEEGAGGGYTEAFF
V: TRBV12-3/TRBV12-4; size: NA; J: TRBJ2-5; D: NA; DNA: TGTGCCAGCCACCCCGGGGGAGCGAGAGAGACCCAGTACTTC; CDR3: CASHPGGARETQYF
V: TRBV29-1; size: NA; J: TRBJ2-5; D: NA; DNA: TGCAGCGTTGACGAGGGTCTGGCCCAGTACTTC; CDR3: CSVDEGLAQYF
V: TRBV28; size: NA; J: TRBJ2-1; D: TRBD1; DNA: TGTGCCAGCACCTCCCTTGGGACAGGGAGGGAAGGTGAGCAGTTCTTC; CDR3: CASTSLGTGREGEQFF
V: TRBV20-1; size: few; J: TRBJ2-1; D: TRBD1; DNA: TGCAGTGCTAGAGTAGGGACAGGGGTCACCAATGAGCAGTTCTTC; CDR3: CSARVGTGVTNEQFF
V: TRBV28; size: few; J: TRBJ2-7; D: NA; DNA: TGTGCCAGCAGTTTTCAAGCGCCCCTTTACGAGCAGTACTTC; CDR3: CASSFQAPLYEQYF
V: TRBV4-1; size: NA; J: TRBJ1-2; D: TRBD1; DNA: TGCGCCAGCAGCCAAGAAGAGGGACAGGGCGGCGGCTACACCTTC; CDR3: CASSQEEGQGGGYTF
V: TRBV28; size: NA; J: TRBJ2-3; D: TRBD2; DNA: TGTGCCAGCAGTTTATTTCAGTGGACTAGCGCAGATACGCAGTATTTT; CDR3: CASSLFQWTSADTQYF
V: TRBV6-2/TRBV6-3; size: few; J: TRBJ2-1; D: NA; DNA: TGTGCCAGCAGTACCCTTCCGAGCTCCTACAATGAGCAGTTCTTC; CDR3: CASSTLPSSYNEQFF
V: TRBV12-3/TRBV12-4; size: NA; J: TRBJ2-5; D: TRBD1; DNA: TGTGCCAGCAGTTTCGGGACAGGGGGAGAGAACTTC; CDR3: CASSFGTGGENF
V: TRBV7-2; size: NA; J: TRBJ2-1; D: TRBD2; DNA: TGTGCCAGCAGCCTCAAATCCACTAGCGGATCCAATGAGCAGTTCTTC; CDR3: CASSLKSTSGSNEQFF
V: TRBV18; size: NA; J: TRBJ1-1; D: TRBD1; DNA: TGTGCCAGCTCACTTGGACAGGGGTTCGGCGCTTTCTTT; CDR3: CASSLGQGFGAFF
V: TRBV12-3/TRBV12-4; size: NA; J: TRBJ1-2; D: NA; DNA: TGTGCCAGCAACGGGATAAACTATGGCTACACCTTC; CDR3: CASNGINYGYTF
V: TRBV28; size: NA; J: TRBJ2-7; D: NA; DNA: TGTGCCAGCAGGAATCAGGGGGGCCTCTCCTACGAGCAGTACTTC; CDR3: CASRNQGGLSYEQYF
V: TRBV20-1; size: NA; J: TRBJ2-7; D: TRBD2; DNA: TGCAGTGCTAGCGTTCAATTAGCGGGAGACGAGCAGTACTTC; CDR3: CSASVQLAGDEQYF
V: TRBV27; size: few; J: TRBJ2-2; D: NA; DNA: TGTGCCAGCAGAGCCAGGGGGGAGCTGTTTTTT; CDR3: CASRARGELFF
V: TRBV25-1; size: once; J: TRBJ1-2; D: NA; DNA: TGTGCCAGCAGTTACCAGGGAAGCCATGGCTACACCTTC; CDR3: CASSYQGSHGYTF
V: TRBV30; size: NA; J: TRBJ1-2; D: NA; DNA: TGTGCCTGGATACGCCCGGGGGGGAGAGGCTACACCTTC; CDR3: CAWIRPGGRGYTF
V: TRBV20-1; size: few; J: TRBJ1-6; D: TRBD1; DNA: TGCAGTGCTAGAGATTTGGAGGGGGCAGGGAGTTCACCCCTCCACTTT; CDR3: CSARDLEGAGSSPLHF
V: TRBV7-2; size: NA; J: TRBJ1-1; D: NA; DNA: TGTGCCAGCAGCTACCTTCGACAGGAGGGTGAAGCTTTCTTT; CDR3: CASSYLRQEGEAFF
V: TRBV27; size: few; J: TRBJ2-7; D: TRBD2; DNA: TGTGCCTCCGGTGGTGGGGGGGGCTACGAGCAGTACTTC; CDR3: CASGGGGGYEQYF
V: TRBV20-1; size: NA; J: TRBJ2-1; D: TRBD1; DNA: TGCAGTGCTACTGACAGGGGCAATGAGCAGTTCTTC; CDR3: CSATDRGNEQFF
V: TRBV28; size: NA; J: TRBJ2-3; D: TRBD2; DNA: TGTGCCAGCAGAAGACTAGCGGGAGGGCGGCGCACAGATACGCAGTATTTT; CDR3: CASRRLAGGRRTDTQYF
V: TRBV4-3; size: NA; J: TRBJ2-1; D: NA; DNA: TGCGCCAGCAGCCAAGATAGGTGGGATGAGCAGTTCTTC; CDR3: CASSQDRWDEQFF
V: TRBV14; size: NA; J: TRBJ2-3; D: TRBD2; DNA: TGTGCCAGCAGCCCCGAACCGGGACTAGCGGCAGATACGCAGTATTTT; CDR3: CASSPEPGLAADTQYF
V: TRBV19; size: few; J: TRBJ1-5; D: TRBD1; DNA: TGTGCCAGTAGTATGGACAGGTGGAATCAGCCCCAGCATTTT; CDR3: CASSMDRWNQPQHF
V: TRBV11-1; size: NA; J: TRBJ2-5; D: NA; DNA: TGTGCCAGCAGCTTCGGGGGCCCGAAGGAGACCCAGTACTTC; CDR3: CASSFGGPKETQYF